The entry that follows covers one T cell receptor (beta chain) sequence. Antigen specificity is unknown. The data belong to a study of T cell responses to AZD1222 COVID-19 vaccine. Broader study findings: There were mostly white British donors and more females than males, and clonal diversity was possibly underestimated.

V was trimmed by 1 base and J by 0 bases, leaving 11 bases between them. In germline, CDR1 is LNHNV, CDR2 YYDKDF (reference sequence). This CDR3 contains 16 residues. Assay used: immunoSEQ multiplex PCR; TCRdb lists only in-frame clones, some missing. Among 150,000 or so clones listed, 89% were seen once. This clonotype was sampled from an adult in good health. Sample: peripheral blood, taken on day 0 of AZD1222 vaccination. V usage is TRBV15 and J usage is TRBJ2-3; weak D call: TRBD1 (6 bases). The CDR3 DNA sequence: TGTGCCACCAGCAGAGGTTTGCAGGGGAGCACAGATACGCAGTATTTT. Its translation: CATSRGLQGSTDTQYF.